These 3 T cell receptor beta chains were sequenced from one sample in a study of blood T cell repertoires in COVID-19. Data came from immunoSEQ multiplex PCR; TCRdb stores just in-frame clones and leaves some out. The sample has roughly 93,000 clones, 87% seen once. The sequencing sample was made of peripheral blood. The origin of the receptors is a human donor in a cohort sampled during active COVID-19.

The V call is TRBV6-1, the J call TRBJ1-1; 9 positions match TRBD1. V lost 2 bases and J lost 4; bases outside the gene matches: 5. There are 15 residues in the CDR3. The germline V gene has CDR1 MNHNS and CDR2 SASEGT. CDR3 region: CASSEMNRGPTEAFF. CDR3 in DNA: TGTGCCAGCAGTGAAATGAACAGGGGGCCCACTGAAGCTTTCTTT.

This chain connects TRBV7-9 to TRBJ2-2, with D uncertain. In germline, CDR1 is SEHNR, CDR2 FQNEAQ (reference sequence). This CDR3 is 13 amino acids long. V lost 5 bases, J lost 2 bases, and 6 bases lay in between. The CDR3 spells CASSQINTGELFF. The CDR3 bases are TGTGCCAGCAGCCAAATTAACACCGGGGAGCTGTTTTTT.

This clone occurred once. The rearrangement uses TRBV5-1 and TRBJ1-1, with 10 bases aligning to TRBD1. Germline V CDR1 and CDR2: SGHRS, YFSETQ. The CDR3 loop spans 14 amino acids. V lost 4 bases to trimming and J lost 5 bases; unmatched junction nucleotides: 5. This CDR3 is CASSIGQGGTEAFF. As DNA, the CDR3 is TGCGCCAGCAGCATAGGACAGGGGGGTACTGAAGCTTTCTTT. The full variable domain, in which reference TRBV5-1 and TRBJ1-1 provide the parts outside the CDR3, is KAGVTQTPRYLIKTRGQQVTLSCSPISGHRSVSWYQQTPGQGLQFLFEYFSETQRNKGNFPGRFSGRQFSNSRSEMNVSTLELGDSALYLCASSIGQGGTEAFFGQGTRLTVV.